These 26 T cell receptor beta chains were all obtained from the same sample, sequenced in a study of cytomegalovirus exposure and HLA in healthy donors. The PCR employed 60 Vbeta primers together with 13 Jbeta primers. Method: immunoSEQ multiplex PCR; TCRdb's copy keeps in-frame clones and lacks some. This sample has 150,000 to 200,000 clones, with roughly 81% found just once. The sample taken for sequencing was PBMCs. These receptors originate from a man in his thirties or forties in good health and CMV-seropositive.

CDR3 residues: CASSEVFSEKLFF. The CDR3, as DNA: TGTGCCAGCAGTGAGGTGTTCAGTGAAAAACTGTTTTTT. The chain carries TRBV25-1 and TRBJ1-4; D not resolved. The ends were cut back, 3 bases at V and 7 bases at J, with 9 bases in the middle. The germline CDR1 and CDR2 sequences are MGHDK and SYGVNS. The CDR3 runs to 13 residues.

This clone has more than one count but fewer than ten. The chain employs TRBV7-9 and TRBJ2-5; D is possibly TRBD1 (6 bases). V gave up 3 bases and J gave up 2 bases, with 22 bases separating them. The CDR3 is 18 residues long. Germline CDR1 and CDR2: SEHNR and FQNEAQ (reference sequence). The CDR3 nucleotides are TGTGCCAGCAGCTTTCGGAGACAGGCGACAAAGAGGCAAGAGACCCAGTACTTC. Protein product: CASSFRRQATKRQETQYF. Filled out from reference TRBV7-9 and TRBJ2-5, the complete variable domain reads DTGVSQNPRHKITKRGQNVTFRCDPISEHNRLYWYRQTLGQGPEFLTYFQNEAQLEKSRLLSDRFSAERPKGSFSTLEIQRTEQGDSAMYLCASSFRRQATKRQETQYFGPGTRLLVL.

The rearrangement links TRBV6-5 to TRBJ2-4; 10 positions match TRBD1. Germline V gene data show CDR1 as MNHEY and CDR2 as SVGAGI. Trimming removed 8 bases from V and 9 bases from J; junction bases left unmatched: 7. The length of the CDR3 is 13 residues. The CDR3 nucleotides read TGTGCCAGCGGGAGGGACAGGGGCGGCATTCAGTACTTC. Its translation: CASGRDRGGIQYF.

The rearrangement joins TRBV28 to TRBJ2-1; 7 nucleotides match TRBD2. The CDR3 length is 13 residues. The ends lost 8 bases at V and 4 bases at J; junction bases unmatched: 5. The germline V gene has CDR1 MDHEN and CDR2 SYDVKM. The CDR3, as DNA: TGTGCCAGCGTTGGGGAGGGGTACAATGAGCAGTTCTTC. This sequence encodes CASVGEGYNEQFF.

This clone was seen just once. The chain combines TRBV18 with TRBJ2-7; 9 positions agree with TRBD1. Germline assignment: CDR1 KGHSH and CDR2 LQKENI. The trim removed 5 bases at V and 4 bases at J, leaving 9 bases unmatched. CDR3 length equals 15 residues. The CDR3 loop is CASSTTGGQGYEQYF. The CDR3 DNA follows: TGTGCCAGCTCAACCACGGGGGGACAGGGTTACGAGCAGTACTTC.

V is TRBV7-6 and J is TRBJ2-2; 8 nucleotides line up with TRBD2. V trimming: 4 bases; J trimming: 4 bases; junction bases outside the gene matches: 11. Germline V CDR1 and CDR2: SGHVS, FNYEAQ. The CDR3 contains 17 residues. CDR3 DNA: TGTGCCAGCAGCTCTGTCGGAGCGGGAGTGTTCACCGGGGAGCTGTTTTTT. It encodes CASSSVGAGVFTGELFF.

This sequence joins TRBV4-1 and TRBJ1-1; 9 bases agree with TRBD1. Germline V gives CDR1 MGHRA, CDR2 YSYEKL. This CDR3 has 15 amino acids. V shed 0 bases and J 11 bases; nucleotides not matched to a gene: 10. CDR3 sequence: CASSQEVNRGREAFF. CDR3 DNA sequence: TGCGCCAGCAGCCAAGAAGTTAACAGGGGGCGCGAGGCTTTCTTT.

This clone turned up a few times. This CDR3 is CASSRRDSSYNEQFF. The DNA for the CDR3 is TGTGCCAGCAGCCGTAGGGACAGCTCGTACAATGAGCAGTTCTTC. The V gene is TRBV11-2, the J gene TRBJ2-1, with 7 bases that match TRBD1. Germline trimming cut 5 bases from V and 4 bases from J; bases unmatched to any gene: 8. The CDR3 runs 15 residues. Looked up from germline, CDR1 is SGHAT and CDR2 is FQNNGV.

This clone has a handful of counts. The rearrangement joins TRBV6-6 to TRBJ1-1; no clear D. Deletions cut 0 bases from V and 4 bases from J, with 15 bases between. The germline gives CDR1 MNHNY, CDR2 SVGAGI (reference sequence). The length of the CDR3 is 16 residues. The CDR3, as DNA: TGTGCCAGCAGTTACTCAGAGGAAAGGTCGGGCACTGAAGCTTTCTTT. Translation gives CASSYSEERSGTEAFF.

The CDR3 sequence is CASSPQGQGINEQFF. CDR3 coding DNA: TGTGCCAGCAGCCCCCAGGGACAGGGCATCAATGAGCAGTTCTTC. This sequence joins TRBV7-2 and TRBJ2-1, with TRBD1 identical over 9 bases. Trimming cost V 5 bases and J 6 bases; bases outside gene matches: 8. CDR1 and CDR2 (germline): SGHTA, FQGNSA. This CDR3 is built from 15 residues.

V usage is TRBV28 and J usage is TRBJ2-1; 7 nucleotides align to TRBD2. Per the germline V gene, CDR1 is MDHEN and CDR2 is SYDVKM. The CDR3 covers 14 residues. V was clipped by 10 bases and J by 9 bases; unmatched bases: 15. CDR3 DNA sequence: TGTGCCACCCTCGACCCCCCACTAGCGTCTGAGCAGTTCTTC. It translates to CATLDPPLASEQFF.

The chain couples TRBV28 to TRBJ2-7, with D possibly being TRBD2 (5 bases). Between the trimmed V and J ends, which lost 6 bases and 8 bases, there was a span of 20 bases. This CDR3 has 14 amino acids. Germline V gene data show CDR1 as MDHEN and CDR2 as SYDVKM. As DNA, the CDR3 is TGTGCCAGCAGCTCTCCCCCGGACTCCACTAAGCAGTACGTC. It translates to CASSSPPDSTKQYV.

The genes are TRBV5-1 and TRBJ1-2; TRBD1 matches at 8 bases. Trimming took 4 bases from V and 8 from J; bases not matched to a gene: 4. From germline, CDR1 is SGHRS and CDR2 YFSETQ. The CDR3 is 12 amino acids. CDR3 bases: TGCGCCAGCAGCGTGACAGGGGAGGGCTACACCTTC. This codes for CASSVTGEGYTF.

The V call is TRBV7-8, the J call TRBJ2-7; D call uncertain. Germline V gene lookup returns CDR1 SGHVS and CDR2 FQNEAQ. There are 16 residues in the CDR3. V was shortened by 1 base and J by 0 bases, with 13 bases between the two germline ends. The CDR3 loop is CASSLDLERDSYEQYF. CDR3 sequence (DNA): TGTGCCAGCAGCTTAGACCTAGAACGCGACTCCTACGAGCAGTACTTC.

This chain links TRBV19 with TRBJ1-1; no firm D call. Trimming removed 5 bases at V and 2 bases at J, with 15 bases between. Germline V gene sequence: CDR1 LNHDA, CDR2 SQIVND (reference sequence). The CDR3 length is 15 residues. CDR3 sequence reads: CASSEQRRINTEAFF. CDR3 nucleotide sequence: TGTGCCAGTAGTGAACAGAGAAGAATCAACACTGAAGCTTTCTTT.

This chain joins TRBV23-1 and TRBJ2-7; D gene uncertain. TRBV23-1 is an ORF; its function is uncertain. The CDR3 loop spans 15 amino acids. Trimming removed 0 bases at V and 0 bases at J, with 9 bases between. CDR3 bases: TGCGCCAGCAGTCAATCGTTCAGGTCCTCCTACGAGCAGTACGTC. Translating it yields CASSQSFRSSYEQYV.

The chain couples TRBV14 to TRBJ1-3; 8 bases agree with TRBD1. The germline V gene has CDR1 SGHDN and CDR2 FVKESK. Trimming removed 4 bases from V and 2 bases from J; junction bases left unmatched: 4. CDR3 size: 15 residues. CDR3 protein: CASSLRTGTGNTIYF. CDR3 bases: TGTGCCAGCAGCCTGAGGACAGGGACTGGAAACACCATATATTTT.

The chain links TRBV11-2 to TRBJ2-5, with 8 bases lining up with TRBD1. The J call may be wrong; the DNA end is better matched by TRBJ2-7. The CDR3 covers 14 residues. Germline V gene sequence: CDR1 SGHAT, CDR2 FQNNGV. The CDR3 is CASSSGQGRYEQYF. CDR3 coding DNA: TGTGCCAGCAGCTCAGGACAGGGTCGGTACGAGCAGTACTTC.

The chain has TRBV4-3 and TRBJ2-1, with a possible D match to TRBD1 (5 bases). The CDR3 sequence is 14 residues long. Looked up from germline, CDR1 is LGHNA and CDR2 is YSLEER. With 0 bases removed from V and 9 bases from J, the gap between germline ends came to 12 bases. The CDR3 region has the DNA TGCGCCAGCAGCCAAGACCTCAGGGTTGGTGAGCAGTTCTTC. As protein: CASSQDLRVGEQFF.

This rearrangement joins TRBV2 to TRBJ1-1; tentatively, D is TRBD1 (6 bases). V dropped 6 bases and J dropped 8 bases, with 13 bases sitting between them. Germline V gene lookup returns CDR1 SNHLY and CDR2 FYNNEI. This CDR3 is built from 12 residues. CDR3 nucleotide sequence: TGTGCCAGCAGAGTTCCCGGGACAGAAGCTTTCTTT. Its translation: CASRVPGTEAFF.

The rearrangement joins TRBV6-1 to TRBJ1-2; D might be TRBD1 (5 bases). The CDR3 covers 15 residues. Germline V CDR1 and CDR2: MNHNS, SASEGT. Trimming pared 2 bases from V and 5 bases from J, leaving 15 bases between. The CDR3 here is CASSEWGKQKYGYTF. The CDR3 bases are TGTGCCAGCAGTGAATGGGGCAAGCAGAAGTATGGCTACACCTTC.

The V gene is TRBV9, the J gene TRBJ1-2; D not resolved. The CDR3 is 14 residues long. Germline V CDR1 and CDR2: SGDLS, YYNGEE. Trimming removed 0 bases at V and 3 bases at J, with 9 bases between. CDR3 loop: CASSVGFQDYGYTF. The DNA for the CDR3 is TGTGCCAGCAGCGTAGGGTTTCAGGACTATGGCTACACCTTC.

The CDR3 nucleotides are TGTGCCAGCAGCTTAAGGGTGACAGGGTTGACTCAGCCCCAGCATTTT. Translating gives CASSLRVTGLTQPQHF. The chain joins TRBV7-8 to TRBJ1-5, with 7 bases aligning to TRBD1. The trim removed 2 bases at V and 6 bases at J, leaving 10 bases unmatched. The CDR3 totals 16 residues. Germline V gene lookup returns CDR1 SGHVS and CDR2 FQNEAQ.

V gene TRBV30 combines with J gene TRBJ1-2, with 10 bases matching TRBD1. Looked up from germline, CDR1 is GTSNPN and CDR2 is SVGIG (reference sequence). V lost 3 bases, J lost 7 bases, and 5 bases stayed unmatched. This CDR3 is 13 amino acids long. CDR3 bases: TGTGCCTGGAGGACAGGGGGCGCCGGTGGCTACACCTTC. This codes for CAWRTGGAGGYTF.

This clone was counted only a few times. CDR3 nucleotide sequence: TGTGCCAGCAGGAACCGGACTTCAGGCACTGAAGCTTTCTTT. It translates to CASRNRTSGTEAFF. The V and J genes are TRBV6-5 and TRBJ1-1; no clear D gene. The ends were cut back, 6 bases at V and 4 bases at J, with 15 bases in the middle. This CDR3 comprises 14 residues. Looked up from germline, CDR1 is MNHEY and CDR2 is SVGAGI.

V is TRBV10-2 and J is TRBJ1-1; TRBD1 matches at 8 bases. CDR3 size: 12 residues. Trimming cost V 8 bases and J 5 bases; bases outside gene matches: 4. CDR1 WSHSY and CDR2 SAAADI come from the germline V gene. CDR3 loop: CASGQGRTEAFF. CDR3 nucleotides: TGCGCCAGCGGACAGGGAAGAACTGAAGCTTTCTTT.